The rows below give T cell receptor beta chains drawn from one sample of a study of T cell responses to AZD1222 COVID-19 vaccine. Data came from immunoSEQ multiplex PCR; TCRdb stores just in-frame clones and leaves some out. The table includes tens of thousands of clones, about nine tenths detected once. Sequencing was performed on peripheral blood, taken 28 days after the second AZD1222 dose. The receptors were sampled from an adult who received the AZD1222 COVID-19 vaccine. Both conserved end residues are part of each CDR3. A D gene is named only where the DNA matches it firmly. Rows give clone size only sometimes, using once, few, many, or a class for an expanded clone.

CDR3 DNA	CDR3 protein	clone size	CDR3 length	V gene	D gene	J gene
TGTGCCAGTACTAATGCCCGATATCGGACATCGGTGAACACTGAAGCTTTCTTT	CASTNARYRTSVNTEAFF	-	18	TRBV19	-	TRBJ1-1
TGTGCCAGCAGCCCCCTTCGTAGAGGGGCGCGGAAGGGCGAGCAGTACTTC	CASSPLRRGARKGEQYF	-	17	TRBV13	-	TRBJ2-7
TGCGCCAGCAGCCCAAGACCCGGGACAGGGGACTACGAGCAGTACTTC	CASSPRPGTGDYEQYF	-	16	TRBV4-1	TRBD1	TRBJ2-7
TGCGCCACCGCGACAGGGGACGTCACTGAAGCTTTCTTT	CATATGDVTEAFF	once	13	TRBV5-1	TRBD1	TRBJ1-1
TGTGCCAGCAGCGCCACCGGGACACCTGAAGAGACCCAGTACTTC	CASSATGTPEETQYF	-	15	TRBV7-9	-	TRBJ2-5
TGTGCCAGCAGCCGAGACAGTTTTTATTCACCCCTCCACTTT	CASSRDSFYSPLHF	-	14	TRBV7-8	-	TRBJ1-6
TGTGCCAGCAGCCCCCCAGGGGATGAGCAGTTCTTC	CASSPPGDEQFF	-	12	TRBV3-1/TRBV3-2	-	TRBJ2-1
TGTGCCAGCATCTCCCAGGGGGGCGGCGAGCAGTACTTC	CASISQGGGEQYF	-	13	TRBV6-6	-	TRBJ2-7
TGCGCCAGCAGCCAAGTCGGGACAGCCACTCGCTACGAGCAGTACTTC	CASSQVGTATRYEQYF	-	16	TRBV4-1	TRBD1	TRBJ2-7
TGTGCCAGCAGCTCACGACTAAACGAGCAGTACTTC	CASSSRLNEQYF	many	12	TRBV5-6	-	TRBJ2-7
TGTGCCATCAGTGATAGGGTTGGGAACACTGAAGCTTTCTTT	CAISDRVGNTEAFF	-	14	TRBV10-3	-	TRBJ1-1
TGCGCCAGCAGCTTGATGCCTAGCGTAACCCAAGAGACCCAGTACTTC	CASSLMPSVTQETQYF	-	16	TRBV5-1	-	TRBJ2-5
TGTGCCAGCAGTGAGGCTAGCGGGAGGGATGAGCAGTTCTTC	CASSEASGRDEQFF	-	14	TRBV2	TRBD2	TRBJ2-1
TGTGCCAGCAGCGATGCCAGGAGCGGGAGTTTTTTTGGTGAGCAGTTCTTC	CASSDARSGSFFGEQFF	-	17	TRBV14	TRBD2	TRBJ2-1
TGCAGCGTTGTTGTTGGGGAGGGCACTGAAGCTTTCTTT	CSVVVGEGTEAFF	-	13	TRBV29-1	-	TRBJ1-1
TGTGCCTGGACGACTGAGGGGAACACTGAAGCTTTCTTT	CAWTTEGNTEAFF	once	13	TRBV30	-	TRBJ1-1
TGTGCCAGCAGCCAAGTGAGGGGGGGTGTTGCGGAGCAGTTCTTC	CASSQVRGGVAEQFF	once	15	TRBV14	-	TRBJ2-1
TGTGCCAGCAGCTTGAGGGCTAGTCTCCTCACAGATACGCAGTATTTT	CASSLRASLLTDTQYF	-	16	TRBV7-6	-	TRBJ2-3
TGTGCCAGCAACTATATTACGGACGGGAACACTGAAGCTTTCTTT	CASNYITDGNTEAFF	-	15	TRBV5-6	-	TRBJ1-1
TGTGCCAGTAGTATAACCCCAGGGGGCATCGATTCACCCCTCCACTTT	CASSITPGGIDSPLHF	-	16	TRBV19	TRBD1	TRBJ1-6
TGTGCCAGCAGTGGCGGGAGGAAAGACGGCGAGCAGTACTTC	CASSGGRKDGEQYF	-	14	TRBV27	TRBD2	TRBJ2-7
TGTGCCAGCAGGGCCCGACAGTCAGGATCCTACGAGCAGTACTTC	CASRARQSGSYEQYF	-	15	TRBV5-6	-	TRBJ2-7
TGTGCCAGTAGTATACTCGGGGGGCCTCAGCCCCAGCATTTT	CASSILGGPQPQHF	few	14	TRBV19	-	TRBJ1-5
TGTGCCAGCAGCTTGAAAGGAAAAGATACGCAGTATTTT	CASSLKGKDTQYF	-	13	TRBV5-4	-	TRBJ2-3
TGTGCCAGTAGGTACGTTGAAGGCTACACCTTC	CASRYVEGYTF	-	11	TRBV19	-	TRBJ1-2
TGTGCCACCAGTGAGACAGGGGATGGCTACACCTTC	CATSETGDGYTF	-	12	TRBV24-1	TRBD1	TRBJ1-2
TGCGCCAGCAGCCCATCCCCGACTAAGCGTTCCTCCTCCTACGAGCAGTACTTC	CASSPSPTKRSSSYEQYF	-	18	TRBV5-1	-	TRBJ2-7
TGTGCCAGCAGCTCTCAGGGATATGGCTACACCTTC	CASSSQGYGYTF	-	12	TRBV5-6	-	TRBJ1-2
TGTGCCAGCAGCGCAGGGGTTACCTACAATGAGCAGTTCTTC	CASSAGVTYNEQFF	-	14	TRBV6-5	-	TRBJ2-1
TGTGCCAGCAGCCCCTTTGGCGGGAGGTCTGGGGCCAACGTCCTGACTTTC	CASSPFGGRSGANVLTF	-	17	TRBV5-6	TRBD2	TRBJ2-6
TGTGCCAGTACCACAGGGGGCGCGGGCACTGAAGCTTTCTTT	CASTTGGAGTEAFF	-	14	TRBV19	TRBD1	TRBJ1-1
TGCGCCAGCAGGGCGACGACAGGGGTGAACACTGAAGCTTTCTTT	CASRATTGVNTEAFF	-	15	TRBV5-1	TRBD1	TRBJ1-1
TGTGCCAGCTTAAGGGATACAGATACGCAGTATTTT	CASLRDTDTQYF	-	12	TRBV28	-	TRBJ2-3
TGTGCCAGCAGCCTCTCGGGGGGTGGCTACACCTTC	CASSLSGGGYTF	-	12	TRBV9	-	TRBJ1-2
TGTGCCAGCAGTTTAACCGGACAGGGCTGGGGATCTGAAGCTTTCTTT	CASSLTGQGWGSEAFF	once	16	TRBV28	TRBD1	TRBJ1-1
TGTGCCAGCAGTGAAGGGCGAACCACAGTCACCGGGGAGCTGTTTTTT	CASSEGRTTVTGELFF	-	16	TRBV6-1	-	TRBJ2-2
TGTGCCAGCAGCTGGAAGCTCAGCCTCCAAGAGACCCAGTACTTC	CASSWKLSLQETQYF	-	15	TRBV5-6	-	TRBJ2-5
TGTGCCAGCAGCTTGGATCCAGGGACTAACTATGGCTACACCTTC	CASSLDPGTNYGYTF	-	15	TRBV5-4	-	TRBJ1-2